These 6 T cell receptor beta chains were sequenced from one sample in a study of blood T cell repertoires in COVID-19. Clones were sequenced by immunoSEQ multiplex PCR, and TCRdb holds only the in-frame ones, with some missing. The table records 110,000 to 150,000 clones, around 87% of them present only once. The specimen sequenced was peripheral blood. Receptors originate from an older woman with active COVID-19.

On this clone: The sample contains more than one DNA sequence encoding this CDR3. The gene calls are TRBV14 and TRBJ2-7, with 9 bases fitting TRBD1. V was pared by 4 bases and J by 0 bases, with 1 base of the junction left unmatched. This CDR3 has 14 amino acids. Per germline, CDR1 SGHDN and CDR2 FVKESK. The CDR3 spells CASSLGQGSYEQYF. For the CDR3, the DNA is TGTGCCAGCAGCCTGGGACAGGGCTCCTACGAGCAGTACTTC.

The V call is TRBV28, the J call TRBJ2-7, with 8 bases aligning to TRBD2. Looked up from germline, CDR1 is MDHEN and CDR2 is SYDVKM. Unmatched junction bases numbered 9, after V lost 3 bases and J lost 2 bases. The CDR3 sequence is 16 residues long. DNA for the CDR3: TGTGCCAGCAGTTTCCCACTAAACGGGGGGGCCTACGAGCAGTACTTC. Translated: CASSFPLNGGAYEQYF. Supplemented by reference TRBV28 and TRBJ2-7, the full variable domain reads DVKVTQSSRYLVKRTGEKVFLECVQDMDHENMFWYRQDPGLGLRLIYFSYDVKMKEKGDIPEGYSVSREKKERFSLILESASTNQTSMYLCASSFPLNGGAYEQYFGPGTRLTVT.

The chain joins TRBV28 to TRBJ2-7; a possible D gene is TRBD2 (6 bases). The V and J ends lost 6 bases and 5 bases respectively, with 17 bases between them. Germline V gene data show CDR1 as MDHEN and CDR2 as SYDVKM. The CDR3 spans 14 residues. The CDR3 is CASSLVGRGDEQYF. In nucleotides, the CDR3 is TGTGCCAGCAGCCTCGTCGGGCGGGGCGACGAGCAGTACTTC.

The rearrangement joins TRBV10-3 to TRBJ1-1, with a weak D call TRBD1 (6 bases). This CDR3 region has 13 residues. The V gene lost 2 bases and the J gene lost 6 bases, with 10 bases spanning the gap. Germline-derived CDR1 and CDR2 are ENHRY and SYGVKD. CDR3 bases: TGTGCCATCAGTGAGGAGGGGGTCTCTGAAGCTTTCTTT. The encoded protein is CAISEEGVSEAFF.

The chain has TRBV28 and TRBJ2-7, with D possibly TRBD2 on 5 matching bases. In germline, CDR1 is MDHEN, CDR2 SYDVKM. V lost 5 bases, J lost 3 bases, and 17 bases lay in between. The CDR3 is 15 residues long. The CDR3 DNA sequence: TGTGCCAGCAGTCTCGACGTAGGGAGAATCTACGAGCAGTACTTC. It is translated as CASSLDVGRIYEQYF.

In its sample, this clone was seen once. CDR3 in amino acids: CASTRGQLQETQYF. In DNA form, the CDR3 reads TGTGCCAGCACCCGAGGGCAACTCCAAGAGACCCAGTACTTC. V and J are TRBV5-8 and TRBJ2-5; D might be TRBD2 (5 bases). The ends were cut back, 6 bases at V and 1 base at J, with 13 bases in the middle. The CDR3 is 14 amino acids. The germline V gene encodes CDR1 SGHTS and CDR2 YDEGEE.